The 9 T cell receptor beta chains listed next were all sequenced from one sample in a study of T cell repertoires in cytomegalovirus infection. Antigens of these TCRs are unknown. TCRdb fed the reads into MiXCR, producing one record per CDR3 protein. Here the sample spans under 200,000 distinct CDR3 sequences, 20% to 25% being singletons. This specimen consisted of CD8+ T cells from cultured PBMCs, obtained from culture after CMV antigen stimulation. The receptors derive from a human donor in good health (CMV status not recorded). Some clones in this sample may be carry-over from other donors' samples.

The chain has TRBV6-2 or TRBV6-3 and TRBJ1-1, with D possibly being TRBD1 (6 bases). CDR1 and CDR2 (germline): MNHEY, SVGEGT. The CDR3 totals 15 residues. V shed 1 base and J shed 5 bases, with 14 bases lying between them. The CDR3: CASSYYSGGLTEAFF. CDR3 sequence (DNA): TGTGCCAGCAGTTACTATTCTGGGGGCTTAACTGAAGCTTTCTTT.

This clonotype appeared a few times. V is TRBV14 and J is TRBJ2-7; D is unclear. The ends were cut back, 4 bases at V and 1 base at J, with 20 bases in the middle. The CDR3 is 17 amino acids. Germline CDR1 and CDR2: SGHDN and FVKESK. The CDR3: CASSPGPFPGRSYEQYF. CDR3 sequence (DNA): TGTGCCAGCAGCCCCGGACCCTTTCCAGGACGTTCCTACGAGCAGTACTTC.

V is TRBV5-4 and J is TRBJ2-7, with 8 bases identical to TRBD1. The CDR3 contains 23 residues. The junction had 33 bases not matched to a gene; V was cut back by 4 bases and J by 3 bases. The germline V gene encodes CDR1 SGHNT and CDR2 YYREEE (reference sequence). CDR3 loop: CASSLDSTGESSRVVGQYYEQYF. The CDR3 region has the DNA TGTGCCAGCAGCCTGGATTCGACAGGGGAGTCCTCCAGGGTAGTGGGACAGTACTACGAGCAGTACTTC.

This clonotype was counted a few times. The chain is built from TRBV2 and TRBJ2-3, with a tentative D call TRBD1 (6 bases). Germline V gene lookup returns CDR1 SNHLY and CDR2 FYNNEI. V gave up 11 bases and J gave up 2 bases, with 17 bases separating them. The CDR3 spans 14 residues. The CDR3, as DNA: TGTGCCGTGCGGACAGACCCTAACACAGATACGCAGTATTTT. It is translated as CAVRTDPNTDTQYF.

The rearrangement uses TRBV28 and TRBJ2-1; 8 bases line up with TRBD2. Germline CDR1 MDHEN, CDR2 SYDVKM. The CDR3 sequence is 14 residues long. After removal of 2 bases from V and 5 bases from J, the junction contained 2 bases not matched to a gene. The CDR3 sequence: CASSLSGGDNEQFF. The CDR3 DNA sequence: TGTGCCAGCAGTTTAAGCGGGGGAGACAATGAGCAGTTCTTC.

The chain combines TRBV4-3 with TRBJ2-7; 10 nucleotides line up with TRBD1. The ends lost 0 bases at V and 6 bases at J; junction bases unmatched: 5. From germline, CDR1 is LGHNA and CDR2 YSLEER. There are 15 residues in the CDR3. The chain's CDR3 is CASSQDGTGVGEQYF. The CDR3 coding sequence is TGCGCCAGCAGCCAAGATGGGACAGGGGTGGGCGAGCAGTACTTC.

The chain recombines TRBV15 with TRBJ1-2; 9 bases align to TRBD1. The V and J ends lost 5 bases and 6 bases, in that order; junction bases with no gene match: 7. There are 14 residues in the CDR3. Germline loops: CDR1 LNHNV, CDR2 YYDKDF (reference sequence). CDR3 coding DNA: TGTGCCACCAGCCCCGGGACAGGGAGAGATGGCTACACCTTC. This gives the protein CATSPGTGRDGYTF.

V and J are TRBV27 and TRBJ2-2; D call uncertain. The ends were cut back, 4 bases at V and 4 bases at J, with 7 bases in the middle. CDR3 length: 13 residues. The germline V gene encodes CDR1 MNHEY and CDR2 SMNVEV (reference sequence). CDR3 in amino acids: CASSSTATGELFF. DNA of the CDR3: TGTGCCAGCAGTTCCACAGCCACCGGGGAGCTGTTTTTT.

On this clonotype itself: At one boundary the junction diverges from the germline segment, which might be a read error. V usage is TRBV7-2 and J usage is TRBJ1-2, with D maybe TRBD1 (5 bases). CDR3 length: 14 residues. In germline, CDR1 is SGHTA, CDR2 FQGNSA. CDR3 loop: CASGLSQGDSGYTF. Here the CDR3 DNA reads TGTGCCAGCGGCTTGTCTCAGGGTGATTCTGGCTACACCTTC. The full variable domain, in which reference TRBV7-2 and TRBJ1-2 provide the parts outside the CDR3, is GAGVSQSPSNKVTEKGKDVELRCDPISGHTALYWYRQSLGQGLEFLIYFQGNSAPDKSGLPSDRFSAERTGGSVSTLTIQRTQQEDSAVYLCASGLSQGDSGYTFGSGTRLTVV.